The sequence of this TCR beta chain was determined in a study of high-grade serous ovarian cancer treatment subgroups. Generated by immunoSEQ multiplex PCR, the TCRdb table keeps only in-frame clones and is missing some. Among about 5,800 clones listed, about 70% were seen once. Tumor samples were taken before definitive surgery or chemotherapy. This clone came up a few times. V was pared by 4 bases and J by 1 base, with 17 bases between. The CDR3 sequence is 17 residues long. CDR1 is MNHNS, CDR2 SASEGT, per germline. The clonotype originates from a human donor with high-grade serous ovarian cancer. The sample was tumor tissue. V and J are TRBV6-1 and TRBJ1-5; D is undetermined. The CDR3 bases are TGTGCCAGCAGTGGGTTCCTCGCAATCGAAAGCAATCAGCCCCAGCATTTT. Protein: CASSGFLAIESNQPQHF.